These 4 T cell receptor beta chains were sequenced from one sample in a study of T cell repertoires in cytomegalovirus infection. TCRdb analysed the reads with MiXCR anew, one entry per CDR3 protein. The sample includes some 130,000 distinct CDR3 sequences, roughly 25% of them seen just once. No cognate antigen is known for these TCRs. The specimen was PBMCs, sequenced either directly or after in vitro stimulation (not recorded which). Source of these receptors: a human donor in good health (CMV status not recorded). Some clones in this sample may be carry-over from other donors' samples.

In DNA, the CDR3 is TGTGCCAGCAGTTTGGTGGGTGGGCAGTTCTTC. Its protein product is CASSLVGGQFF. This rearrangement joins TRBV12-3 or TRBV12-4 to TRBJ2-1; D not certain. Between the trimmed V and J ends, which lost 3 bases and 12 bases, there was a span of 9 bases. The CDR3 contains 11 residues.

This clonotype has only a few counts. V gene TRBV18 combines with J gene TRBJ2-1; 14 nucleotides line up with TRBD2. CDR1 KGHSH and CDR2 LQKENI come from the germline V gene. This CDR3 spans 17 amino acids. With 3 bases clipped from V and 0 bases from J, the junction kept 1 base outside the gene matches. CDR3 residues: CASSPGLAGDSYNEQFF. CDR3 nucleotides: TGTGCCAGCTCACCGGGACTAGCGGGGGACTCCTACAATGAGCAGTTCTTC.

This clonotype was counted ten times or more. This chain joins TRBV7-2 and TRBJ1-5; possible D gene TRBD1, 5 bases. The V end was cut by 5 bases, the J end by 4 bases, with 9 bases between. Germline assignment: CDR1 SGHTA and CDR2 FQGNSA. This CDR3 has 13 residues. CDR3 residues: CASSQRGNQPQHF. The DNA of the CDR3 is TGTGCCAGCAGCCAGCGGGGGAATCAGCCCCAGCATTTT.

This clonotype has at least ten counts. The V gene is TRBV7-2, the J gene TRBJ2-2; no reliable D call. The CDR3 contains 15 residues. Germline CDR1 reads SGHTA; CDR2 reads FQGNSA. V lost 0 bases and J lost 6, with 11 bases in between. CDR3 sequence reads: CASSLATTGAGELFF. The DNA of the CDR3 is TGTGCCAGCAGCTTAGCTACCACTGGGGCCGGGGAGCTGTTTTTT.